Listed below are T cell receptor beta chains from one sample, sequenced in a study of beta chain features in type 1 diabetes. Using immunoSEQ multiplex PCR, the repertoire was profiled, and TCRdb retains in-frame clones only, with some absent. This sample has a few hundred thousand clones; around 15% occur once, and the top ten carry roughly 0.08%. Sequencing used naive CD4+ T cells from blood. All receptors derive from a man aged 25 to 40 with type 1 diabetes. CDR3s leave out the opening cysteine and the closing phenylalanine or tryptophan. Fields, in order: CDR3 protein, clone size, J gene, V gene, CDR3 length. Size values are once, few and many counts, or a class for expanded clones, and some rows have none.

CDR3aa: ASSLSYSGREKLF
abundance: few
j_gene: TRBJ1-4
v_gene: TRBV7-2
len: 13

CDR3aa: ASSFNGPYEQY
abundance: few
j_gene: TRBJ2-7
v_gene: TRBV7-2
len: 11

CDR3aa: ASSLGGSNEKLF
abundance: -
j_gene: TRBJ1-4
v_gene: TRBV7-2
len: 12

CDR3aa: ASSTGSNQPQH
abundance: -
j_gene: TRBJ1-5
v_gene: TRBV7-9
len: 11

CDR3aa: ASSPPSVQASHGYT
abundance: -
j_gene: TRBJ1-2
v_gene: TRBV18
len: 14

CDR3aa: ASSWRGPQETQY
abundance: -
j_gene: TRBJ2-5
v_gene: TRBV27
len: 12

CDR3aa: ASRETGTSGSWETQY
abundance: few
j_gene: TRBJ2-5
v_gene: TRBV28
len: 15

CDR3aa: ASSPGLAETQY
abundance: -
j_gene: TRBJ2-5
v_gene: TRBV7-7
len: 11

CDR3aa: AWSVSWQRAYEQY
abundance: -
j_gene: TRBJ2-7
v_gene: TRBV30
len: 13

CDR3aa: ASSLQGAQETQY
abundance: few
j_gene: TRBJ2-5
v_gene: TRBV7-3
len: 12

CDR3aa: AWSVVAGGLIQY
abundance: few
j_gene: TRBJ2-4
v_gene: TRBV30
len: 12

CDR3aa: ASNRRGEQY
abundance: -
j_gene: TRBJ2-7
v_gene: TRBV25-1
len: 9

CDR3aa: ASSDDRERATEAF
abundance: few
j_gene: TRBJ1-1
v_gene: TRBV5-1
len: 13

CDR3aa: ASRSEYNEQF
abundance: few
j_gene: TRBJ2-1
v_gene: TRBV19
len: 10

CDR3aa: ASSLHWSGAYNEQF
abundance: -
j_gene: TRBJ2-1
v_gene: TRBV5-1
len: 14

CDR3aa: ASSLALGAMLNTGELF
abundance: few
j_gene: TRBJ2-2
v_gene: TRBV5-1
len: 16

CDR3aa: ASSLVRDSSYGYT
abundance: -
j_gene: TRBJ1-2
v_gene: TRBV7-9
len: 13